One sample yielded the 28 T cell receptor beta chains listed below, sequenced in a study of response to subunit inactivated influenza vaccine. Via MiXCR, TCRdb re-called the RT-PCR reads, giving one row per CDR3 protein. Of about 500,000 distinct CDR3 sequences listed, roughly 13% are singletons. Specimen: PBMCs from blood, collected 40 to 50 days after vaccination. These receptors originate from a man over 45 who received an inactivated influenza vaccine.

This clonotype was observed a few times. The chain combines TRBV4-3 with TRBJ2-3, with 10 nucleotides matching TRBD1. CDR1 LGHNA and CDR2 YSLEER come from the germline V gene. V shed 4 bases, J shed 4 bases, and the junction held 8 bases outside the gene matches. The CDR3 spans 16 residues. CDR3: CASSPYQDRGADTQYF. DNA for the CDR3: TGCGCCAGCAGCCCATACCAGGACAGGGGGGCAGATACGCAGTATTTT.

This clonotype was seen only a few times. This sequence joins TRBV2 and TRBJ2-5; D may match TRBD1 or TRBD2 (5 bases each). The CDR3 is made up of 16 amino acids. CDR1 is SNHLY, CDR2 FYNNEI, per germline. V was pared by 0 bases and J by 1 base, with 12 bases between. Written as DNA, the CDR3 is TGTGCCAGCAGTGAAGCGTGGGGGAGCTTCCAAGAGACCCAGTACTTC. Translating gives CASSEAWGSFQETQYF.

There are a few counts of this clonotype. The V call is TRBV5-5, the J call TRBJ2-4; D unclear. Germline V gene lookup returns CDR1 SGHKS and CDR2 YYEKEE (reference sequence). The CDR3 is 15 residues long. Trimming pared 0 bases from V and 1 base from J, leaving 8 bases between. Here the CDR3 reads CASSLEWFAKNIQYF. The CDR3 bases are TGTGCCAGCAGCTTGGAATGGTTCGCCAAAAACATTCAGTACTTC.

In its sample, this clonotype was seen a few times. The gene calls are TRBV5-1 and TRBJ2-1; 9 nucleotides align to TRBD1. Germline lookup yields CDR1 SGHRS and CDR2 YFSETQ. V was clipped by 4 bases and J by 5 bases; unmatched bases: 10. The CDR3 totals 16 residues. The CDR3 reads CASSPRDRVEDNEQFF. DNA for the CDR3: TGCGCCAGCAGCCCGAGGGACAGGGTGGAAGACAATGAGCAGTTCTTC.

Ten or more counts support this clonotype. The rearrangement uses TRBV29-1 and TRBJ2-7, with D maybe TRBD2 (6 bases). Per germline, CDR1 SQVTM and CDR2 ANQGSEA. V gave up 4 bases and J gave up 3 bases, with 7 bases separating them. The length of the CDR3 is 11 residues. CDR3: CSVGRDYEQYF. The CDR3 DNA is TGCAGCGTTGGGCGGGACTACGAGCAGTACTTC.

There are a few counts of this clonotype. V is TRBV6-1 and J is TRBJ2-2, with 11 nucleotides matching TRBD2. CDR3 length: 16 residues. The germline V gene encodes CDR1 MNHNS and CDR2 SASEGT. Trimming at V came to 8 bases and at J to 2 bases, leaving 7 bases not matched to a gene. CDR3 bases: TGTGCCAGCGACTCCGGGACTAGCGGAAACACCGGGGAGCTGTTTTTT. Its protein is CASDSGTSGNTGELFF.

This clonotype occurred a few times. This chain connects TRBV7-2 to TRBJ2-7; the D gene is possibly TRBD2 (6 bases). In germline, CDR1 is SGHTA, CDR2 FQGNSA. Trimming stripped 4 bases from V and 7 bases from J, with 20 bases between. This CDR3 comprises 15 residues. As DNA, the CDR3 is TGTGCCAGCAGCTCGCCGCAGGAGGGGCGGTGGGAGCAGTACTTC. It yields the protein CASSSPQEGRWEQYF.

The CDR3, as DNA: TGCAGTGCTAGTGCCGGGACAGGGGTTGGGGGGCAGTTCTTC. As protein: CSASAGTGVGGQFF. The genes are TRBV20-1 and TRBJ2-1; 10 bases match TRBD1. CDR3 length equals 14 residues. Germline V gives CDR1 DFQATT, CDR2 SNEGSKA (reference sequence). The ends lost 3 bases at V and 12 bases at J; junction bases unmatched: 11.

The chain uses TRBV7-2 and TRBJ1-6; D uncertain. With 5 bases removed from V and 9 bases from J, the gap between germline ends came to 17 bases. Germline V gives CDR1 SGHTA, CDR2 FQGNSA. The CDR3 has 15 amino acids. CDR3 nucleotide sequence: TGTGCCAGCAGCAAAGAGGGTGGGCCTAGTTCACCCCTCCACTTT. Residues: CASSKEGGPSSPLHF.

This clonotype occurred a few times. The genes are TRBV7-8 and TRBJ2-5, with D possibly matching TRBD1 (6 bases). The V and J ends lost 3 bases and 6 bases respectively, with 11 bases between them. There are 13 residues in the CDR3. Germline V gene sequence: CDR1 SGHVS, CDR2 FQNEAQ. The CDR3 protein is CASSFGGAKTQYF. The DNA of the CDR3 is TGTGCCAGCAGCTTTGGGGGCGCAAAGACCCAGTACTTC.

This clonotype was detected only a few times. The chain carries TRBV6-2 or TRBV6-3 and TRBJ1-3, with D uncertain. Germline V CDR1 and CDR2: MNHEY, SVGEGT. The CDR3 spans 14 residues. V was trimmed by 2 bases and J by 1 base, leaving 6 bases between them. The chain's CDR3 is CASSYVDSGNTIYF. CDR3 bases: TGTGCCAGCAGTTACGTGGATTCTGGAAACACCATATATTTT.

This clonotype was seen only a few times. The rearrangement uses TRBV7-8 and TRBJ2-7; D uncertain. The ends were cut back, 1 base at V and 1 base at J, with 20 bases in the middle. Germline V gene lookup returns CDR1 SGHVS and CDR2 FQNEAQ. The CDR3 has 18 residues. The CDR3 sequence: CASSLGGSSNIYSYEQYF. The CDR3 bases are TGTGCCAGCAGCTTAGGGGGTAGTTCTAATATATATTCCTACGAGCAGTACTTC.

The chain employs TRBV7-2 and TRBJ1-5, with 7 positions matching TRBD1. Losses at the gene ends were 5 bases for V and 9 bases for J; bases not matched to a gene: 10. Germline values: CDR1 SGHTA, CDR2 FQGNSA. This CDR3 spans 14 amino acids. The CDR3 sequence: CASSTRQGGPPQHF. The CDR3 DNA sequence: TGTGCCAGCAGCACCCGACAGGGAGGTCCGCCCCAGCATTTT.

Many counts were recorded for this clonotype. V is TRBV20-1 and J is TRBJ2-5; 7 bases agree with TRBD1. V lost 3 bases, J lost 5 bases, and 6 bases stayed unmatched. This CDR3 region has 13 residues. Germline V gives CDR1 DFQATT, CDR2 SNEGSKA (reference sequence). This chain's CDR3 is CSARETGRETQYF. Here the CDR3 DNA reads TGCAGTGCTAGGGAGACAGGGCGGGAGACCCAGTACTTC.

The V and J genes are TRBV6-2 or TRBV6-3 and TRBJ1-2, with 7 bases aligning to TRBD1. The length of the CDR3 is 13 residues. Germline V gene data show CDR1 as MNHEY and CDR2 as SVGEGT. The ends lost 7 bases at V and 2 bases at J; junction bases unmatched: 4. DNA for the CDR3: TGTGCCAGCAACCAGGGACAGAACTATGGCTACACCTTC. It yields the protein CASNQGQNYGYTF.

This clonotype came up a few times. V gene TRBV11-2 combines with J gene TRBJ2-2; 7 positions match TRBD2. This CDR3 has 17 residues. The germline CDR1 and CDR2 sequences are SGHAT and FQNNGV. Germline trimming cut 0 bases from V and 5 bases from J; bases unmatched to any gene: 9. DNA of the CDR3: TGTGCCAGCAGCTTAGAGGGGGGGGACGGCTTTACCGGGGAGCTGTTTTTT. It codes for CASSLEGGDGFTGELFF. Full variable domain (remainder filled in from reference TRBV11-2 and TRBJ2-2): EAGVAQSPRYKIIEKRQSVAFWCNPISGHATLYWYQQILGQGPKLLIQFQNNGVVDDSQLPKDRFSAERLKGVDSTLKIQPAKLEDSAVYLCASSLEGGDGFTGELFFGEGSRLTVL.

V is TRBV7-2 and J is TRBJ2-6; a weak D match, TRBD1 (5 bases). Trimming removed 1 base from V and 3 bases from J, with 10 bases in between. Germline assignment: CDR1 SGHTA and CDR2 FQGNSA. The CDR3 covers 16 residues. The CDR3 nucleotides are TGTGCCAGCAGCTTAGTCTCAGGGAATGGGGCCAACGTCCTGACTTTC. This codes for CASSLVSGNGANVLTF. Supplemented by reference TRBV7-2 and TRBJ2-6, the full variable domain reads GAGVSQSPSNKVTEKGKDVELRCDPISGHTALYWYRQSLGQGLEFLIYFQGNSAPDKSGLPSDRFSAERTGGSVSTLTIQRTQQEDSAVYLCASSLVSGNGANVLTFGAGSRLTVL.

This clonotype has more than one count but fewer than ten. The chain has TRBV6-5 and TRBJ2-5; D call uncertain. V gave up 2 bases and J gave up 14 bases, with 30 bases separating them. The CDR3 runs to 17 residues. CDR1 is MNHEY, CDR2 SVGAGI, per germline. The CDR3 nucleotides are TGTGCCAGCAGTTACGGCTCTCGGACCGTGTTTCAAGAGACCCTTTACTTC. Residues: CASSYGSRTVFQETLYF.

This clonotype appeared a few times. The chain carries TRBV7-8 and TRBJ2-1; 10 bases map to TRBD2. The CDR3 runs 16 residues. Unmatched junction bases numbered 3, after V lost 1 base and J lost 3 bases. CDR1 SGHVS and CDR2 FQNEAQ come from the germline V gene. The CDR3 region is CASSLGAGGYYNEQFF. The CDR3 nucleotides are TGTGCCAGCAGCTTAGGAGCGGGGGGGTACTACAATGAGCAGTTCTTC.

This clonotype was seen many times. The gene calls are TRBV20-1 and TRBJ2-7; 9 nucleotides agree with TRBD1. Germline CDR1 DFQATT, CDR2 SNEGSKA (reference sequence). The CDR3 spans 16 residues. With 3 bases clipped from V and 0 bases from J, the junction kept 9 bases outside the gene matches. The CDR3 sequence: CSARVTTGGVSYEQYF. Here the CDR3 DNA reads TGCAGTGCTAGGGTAACCACAGGGGGCGTCTCCTACGAGCAGTACTTC.

V is TRBV4-3 and J is TRBJ2-7; D not resolved. The V end was cut by 0 bases, the J end by 4 bases, with 10 bases between. CDR1 and CDR2 (germline): LGHNA, YSLEER. The CDR3 is made up of 14 amino acids. CDR3 sequence (DNA): TGCGCCAGCAGCCAAGACACATATCGTTACGAGCAGTACTTC. Translated: CASSQDTYRYEQYF.

This clonotype was recorded only once. The V gene is TRBV3-1, the J gene TRBJ1-1, with D perhaps TRBD1 (6 bases). This CDR3 is built from 12 residues. Germline CDR1 reads LGHDT; CDR2 reads YNNKEL (reference sequence). V lost 0 bases to trimming and J lost 10 bases, with 9 bases between them. The CDR3: CASSQEAQGAFF. The CDR3 nucleotides read TGTGCCAGCAGCCAAGAGGCACAGGGAGCTTTCTTT.

This clonotype was counted many times. V usage is TRBV7-9 and J usage is TRBJ2-7, with TRBD1 identical over 7 bases. The ends lost 8 bases at V and 3 bases at J; junction bases unmatched: 10. The CDR3 is 14 residues long. Looked up from germline, CDR1 is SEHNR and CDR2 is FQNEAQ (reference sequence). Here the CDR3 reads CASSPPGQLYEQYF. The DNA for the CDR3 is TGTGCCAGCTCCCCACCGGGACAGCTCTACGAGCAGTACTTC.

This clonotype was detected only a few times. Here the CDR3 reads CSANEGNNQPQHF. The CDR3 DNA reads TGCAGTGCGAACGAAGGGAACAATCAGCCCCAGCATTTT. The J gene is TRBJ1-5, the V gene TRBV20-1, with D uncertain. V was pared by 6 bases and J by 3 bases, with 12 bases between. This CDR3 has 13 amino acids. The germline V gene has CDR1 DFQATT and CDR2 SNEGSKA (reference sequence).

The table lists this clonotype with many counts. The V gene is TRBV12-3 or TRBV12-4, the J gene TRBJ2-3; D ambiguous. Trimming removed 7 bases at V and 0 bases at J, with 14 bases between. The CDR3 has 15 residues. This CDR3 reads CASTNVPTSTDTQYF. CDR3 nucleotides: TGTGCCAGCACCAACGTTCCCACGAGCACAGATACGCAGTATTTT.

In this sample, this clonotype turned up many times. This rearrangement joins TRBV29-1 to TRBJ2-5; TRBD2 aligns across 8 bases. The V gene's germline CDR1 is SQVTM and CDR2 ANQGSEA. This CDR3 has 13 amino acids. V shed 3 bases and J 5 bases; nucleotides not matched to a gene: 5. CDR3 protein: CSVESGRGETQYF. DNA for the CDR3: TGCAGCGTTGAGAGCGGGAGAGGGGAGACCCAGTACTTC.

The chain joins TRBV6-2 or TRBV6-3 to TRBJ2-1, with D perhaps given as TRBD1 or TRBD2 (5 bases each). Germline V gene lookup returns CDR1 MNHEY and CDR2 SVGEGT. The CDR3 sequence is 17 residues long. V lost 2 bases and J 6 bases, leaving 20 bases between the germline ends. The CDR3 sequence: CASSYANRDPRRNEQFF. Written as DNA, the CDR3 is TGTGCCAGCAGTTACGCAAACCGGGACCCTCGCCGCAATGAGCAGTTCTTC.

This clonotype was picked up a small number of times. V gene TRBV5-1 combines with J gene TRBJ2-5; the match to TRBD1 covers 10 bases. The CDR3 sequence is 17 residues long. Germline V CDR1 and CDR2: SGHRS, YFSETQ. V lost 1 base, J lost 4 bases, and 10 bases stayed unmatched. DNA for the CDR3: TGCGCCAGCAGCTTGTCAGGGACAGGGGCCTCTGGAGAGACCCAGTACTTC. Translating gives CASSLSGTGASGETQYF.